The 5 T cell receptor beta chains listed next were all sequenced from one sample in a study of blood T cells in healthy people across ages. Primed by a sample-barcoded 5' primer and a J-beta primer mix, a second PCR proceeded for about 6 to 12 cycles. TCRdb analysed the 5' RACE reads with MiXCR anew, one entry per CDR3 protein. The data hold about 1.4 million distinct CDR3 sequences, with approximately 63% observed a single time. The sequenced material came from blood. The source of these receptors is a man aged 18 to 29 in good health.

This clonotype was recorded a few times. This chain's CDR3 is CASSLARSDEQYF. The DNA of the CDR3 is TGTGCCAGCAGCTTAGCGAGGTCCGACGAGCAGTACTTC. The V call is TRBV7-8, the J call TRBJ2-7; D remains ambiguous. CDR3 size: 13 residues. Trimming cost V 0 bases and J 5 bases, with 8 bases left between them. CDR1 is SGHVS and CDR2 is FQNEAQ in the germline V gene.

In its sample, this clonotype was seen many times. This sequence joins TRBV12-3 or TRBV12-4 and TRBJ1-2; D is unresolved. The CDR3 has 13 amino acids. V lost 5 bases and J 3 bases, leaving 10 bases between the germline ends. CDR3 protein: CASSREAHYGYTF. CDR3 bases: TGTGCCAGCAGTAGGGAGGCGCACTATGGCTACACCTTC.

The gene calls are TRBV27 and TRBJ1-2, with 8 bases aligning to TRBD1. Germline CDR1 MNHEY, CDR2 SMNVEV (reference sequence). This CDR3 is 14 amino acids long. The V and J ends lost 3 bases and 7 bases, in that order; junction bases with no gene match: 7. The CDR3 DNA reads TGTGCCAGCAGTTTCTCAGTTGGGACAGGTGGCTACACCTTC. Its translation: CASSFSVGTGGYTF.

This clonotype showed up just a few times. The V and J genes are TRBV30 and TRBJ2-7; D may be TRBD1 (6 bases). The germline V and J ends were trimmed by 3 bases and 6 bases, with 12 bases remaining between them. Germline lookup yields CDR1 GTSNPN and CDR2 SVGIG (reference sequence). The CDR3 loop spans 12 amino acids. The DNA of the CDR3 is TGTGCCTGGAGCCAGGGGAACGGCGAGCAGTACTTC. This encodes CAWSQGNGEQYF.

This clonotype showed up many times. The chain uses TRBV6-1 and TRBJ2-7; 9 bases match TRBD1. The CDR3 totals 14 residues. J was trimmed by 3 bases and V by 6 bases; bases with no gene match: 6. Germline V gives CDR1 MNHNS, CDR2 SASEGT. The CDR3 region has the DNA TGTGCCAGCAGCTTCCGGGACAGGGACTACGAGCAGTACTTC. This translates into CASSFRDRDYEQYF.